A selection of T cell receptor beta chains follows, all from one sample in a study of cytomegalovirus exposure and HLA in healthy donors. Using immunoSEQ multiplex PCR, the repertoire was profiled, and TCRdb retains in-frame clones only, with some absent. The data hold approximately 150,000 clones, with 60% to 80% observed a single time. Sample: PBMCs. These receptors originate from a man in his thirties or forties in good health and CMV-seropositive. Each CDR3 is given with its conserved first and last residue. A D gene is named only where the DNA matches it firmly. Some rows have no size entry. The others give once, few or many, or a class for an expanded clone.

D gene	V gene	clone size	J gene	CDR3 DNA	CDR3 protein
NA	TRBV27	once	TRBJ2-7	TGTGCCAGCAGTTTCCAGGGGATAAGCTCCTACGAGCAGTACTTC	CASSFQGISSYEQYF
NA	TRBV5-6	NA	TRBJ1-2	TGTGCCAGCAGCTTAGGGGGGGCGGACTATGGCTACACCTTC	CASSLGGADYGYTF
TRBD1	TRBV25-1	NA	TRBJ2-3	TGTGCCAGCAGCCTCGGACAGGTTTCGTATTTT	CASSLGQVSYF
TRBD2	TRBV18	NA	TRBJ2-3	TGTGCCAGCTCACCGCTCAGGGATACTAGCGGGGGGGCAGATACGCAGTATTTT	CASSPLRDTSGGADTQYF
TRBD1	TRBV19	NA	TRBJ1-5	TGTGCCAGTAGTAGTACAGGGGGGAATCAGCCCCAGCATTTT	CASSSTGGNQPQHF
NA	TRBV11-2	NA	TRBJ1-1	TGTGCCAGCAGCTTAGCCGCAGGGAAGAACACTGAAGCTTTCTTT	CASSLAAGKNTEAFF
TRBD2	TRBV11-2	NA	TRBJ2-7	TGTGCCAGCAGCTTAGATGGACTAGCGGGAACCTACGAGCAGTACTTC	CASSLDGLAGTYEQYF
TRBD2	TRBV7-9	once	TRBJ2-5	TGTGCCAGCAGCTCCGGGCTAGCGGTAGCGGAGACCCAGTACTTC	CASSSGLAVAETQYF
TRBD1	TRBV2	NA	TRBJ1-6	TGTGCCAGCAACCGGGACAGGGGCAATTCACCCCTCCACTTT	CASNRDRGNSPLHF
NA	TRBV11-3	NA	TRBJ2-5	TGTGCCAGCAGCTTAGTGGGGGGGCTGGAAGAGACCCAGTACTTC	CASSLVGGLEETQYF
NA	TRBV5-1	NA	TRBJ2-7	TGCGCCAGCAGCTTGGGGGCTTACTACGAGCAGTACTTC	CASSLGAYYEQYF
NA	TRBV6-1	once	TRBJ1-2	TGTGCCAGCGAACAGGGCTATGGCTACACCTTC	CASEQGYGYTF
TRBD1	TRBV5-1	NA	TRBJ2-3	TGCGCCAGCAGCTTGGAAAAGGGGGCCGGCACAGATACGCAGTATTTT	CASSLEKGAGTDTQYF
NA	TRBV5-1	NA	TRBJ2-1	TGCGCCAGCAGCTTGGCCGGAGGGCGTGAGCAGTTCTTC	CASSLAGGREQFF
TRBD1	TRBV4-1	NA	TRBJ1-6	TGCGCCAGCAGCCAACTGCTACAGGGGTTCTATTCACCCCTCCACTTT	CASSQLLQGFYSPLHF
TRBD1	TRBV6-1	NA	TRBJ2-1	TGTGCCAGCGTGGCGGACAGGGGAGTCAATGAGCAGTTCTTC	CASVADRGVNEQFF
NA	TRBV2	NA	TRBJ1-2	TGTGCCAGAGAGGGTGGGCGTGGCTACACCTTC	CAREGGRGYTF
TRBD2	TRBV27	NA	TRBJ2-4	TGTGCCAGCAGTCCCCGGACTAGCGGCAAAAACATTCAGTACTTC	CASSPRTSGKNIQYF
TRBD2	TRBV29-1	NA	TRBJ2-7	TGCAGCGGGGGGGGGACCTACGAGCAGTACTTC	CSGGGTYEQYF
NA	TRBV5-6	NA	TRBJ1-2	TGTGCCAGCAGCTTGTACGGGGTTGGCTATGGCTACACCTTC	CASSLYGVGYGYTF
TRBD2	TRBV4-3	NA	TRBJ2-1	TGCGCCAGCAGCCAAGATCGGGGGGGCCGATACAATGAGCAGTTCTTC	CASSQDRGGRYNEQFF
NA	TRBV7-9	NA	TRBJ1-6	TGTGCCAGCAGCTTAGTGGAGGAGGGTCGGTCCTATAATTCACCCCTCCACTTT	CASSLVEEGRSYNSPLHF
NA	TRBV2	NA	TRBJ1-5	TGTGCCAGCAGTGAGGAGGTGGGATGGGATCAGCCCCAGCATTTT	CASSEEVGWDQPQHF
NA	TRBV27	NA	TRBJ2-7	TGTGCCAGCAGACTACAGGGTCACTACGAGCAGTACTTC	CASRLQGHYEQYF
TRBD1	TRBV19	NA	TRBJ2-5	TGTGCCAGTAGTTCCGGACAGGGCGGGGAGACCCAGTACTTC	CASSSGQGGETQYF
NA	TRBV29-1	few	TRBJ2-1	TGCAGCGTTGACGCCTTCGGGGGGCCCTCCTACAATGAGCAGTTCTTC	CSVDAFGGPSYNEQFF
NA	TRBV7-9	once	TRBJ2-7	TGTGCCAGCAGCGCCGGGACACCCTACGAGCAGTACTTC	CASSAGTPYEQYF
TRBD1	TRBV4-1	NA	TRBJ1-5	TGCGCCAGCAGCCGAGGGACAGCTTTTGGTCAGCCCCAGCATTTT	CASSRGTAFGQPQHF
NA	TRBV6-5	NA	TRBJ1-2	TGTGCCAGTGGACAAAACTACAACTATGGCTACACCTTC	CASGQNYNYGYTF
TRBD2	TRBV7-9	NA	TRBJ2-3	TGTGCCAGCAGCTCGACTAGCGGGGGCCCGGCAGATACGCAGTATTTT	CASSSTSGGPADTQYF